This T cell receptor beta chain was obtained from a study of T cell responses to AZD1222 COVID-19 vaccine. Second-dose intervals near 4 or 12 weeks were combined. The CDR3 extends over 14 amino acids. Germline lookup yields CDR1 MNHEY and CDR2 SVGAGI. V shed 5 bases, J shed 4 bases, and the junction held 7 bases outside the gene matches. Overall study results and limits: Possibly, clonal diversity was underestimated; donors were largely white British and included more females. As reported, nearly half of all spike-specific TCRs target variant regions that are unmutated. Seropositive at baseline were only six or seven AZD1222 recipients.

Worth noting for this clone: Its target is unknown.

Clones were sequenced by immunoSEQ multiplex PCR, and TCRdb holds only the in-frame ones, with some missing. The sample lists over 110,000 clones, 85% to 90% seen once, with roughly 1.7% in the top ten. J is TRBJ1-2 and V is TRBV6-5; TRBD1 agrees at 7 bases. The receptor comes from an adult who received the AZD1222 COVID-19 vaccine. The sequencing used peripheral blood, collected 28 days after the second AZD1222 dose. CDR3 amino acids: CASSPFDRVYGYTF. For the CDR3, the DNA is TGTGCCAGCAGTCCATTCGACAGGGTCTATGGCTACACCTTC.